This entry lists 9 T cell receptor beta chains sequenced from one sample in a study of response to subunit inactivated influenza vaccine. Each CDR3 protein is one row after TCRdb ran MiXCR on the RT-PCR reads. Here the sample spans under 750,000 distinct CDR3 sequences, about an eighth being singletons. The material was PBMCs from blood, obtained on the day of vaccination. Every receptor here comes from a man in his fifties or sixties who received an inactivated influenza vaccine.

This clonotype was detected a few times. The V and J genes are TRBV4-1 and TRBJ1-2; D possibly corresponds to TRBD1 (6 bases). The germline V and J ends were trimmed by 7 bases and 0 bases, with 12 bases remaining between them. CDR1 is MGHRA and CDR2 is YSYEKL in the germline V gene. The CDR3 covers 14 residues. CDR3 sequence reads: CASNLGQSNYGYTF. In DNA, the CDR3 is TGCGCCAGCAACCTGGGACAATCTAACTATGGCTACACCTTC.

This clonotype was picked up many times. The rearrangement joins TRBV5-1 to TRBJ2-3; 10 nucleotides align to TRBD1. Germline V gives CDR1 SGHRS, CDR2 YFSETQ. V lost 5 bases, J lost 5 bases, and 2 bases stayed unmatched. There are 13 residues in the CDR3. CDR3 in DNA: TGCGCCAGCAGTTGGGACAGGGGAGATACGCAGTATTTT. Its translation is CASSWDRGDTQYF.

This clonotype was observed a few times. The chain's CDR3 is CASSFGAGGYEQYF. CDR3 DNA: TGCGCCAGCAGCTTTGGGGCGGGGGGGTACGAGCAGTACTTC. This chain connects TRBV5-1 to TRBJ2-7, with 9 bases lining up with TRBD2. The CDR3 contains 14 residues. V gave up 2 bases and J gave up 4 bases; unmatched junction bases: 4. CDR1 and CDR2 (germline): SGHRS, YFSETQ.

This clonotype was seen at least ten times. The chain recombines TRBV6-2 or TRBV6-3 with TRBJ1-5; 8 bases map to TRBD1. V shed 2 bases, J shed 9 bases, and the junction held 6 bases outside the gene matches. The CDR3 totals 14 residues. CDR1 is MNHEY and CDR2 is SVGEGT in the germline V gene. The CDR3 DNA reads as TGTGCCAGCAGTTACCCCGTTACAGGGGGGCCCCAGCATTTT. It specifies CASSYPVTGGPQHF.

The chain has TRBV9 and TRBJ2-3; 8 bases fit TRBD2. The germline gives CDR1 SGDLS, CDR2 YYNGEE. Unmatched junction bases numbered 2, after V lost 4 bases and J lost 4 bases. The CDR3 runs to 13 residues. The CDR3 loop reads CASSLTSADTQYF. The CDR3 DNA follows: TGTGCCAGCAGCCTGACTAGCGCAGATACGCAGTATTTT.

V is TRBV12-3 or TRBV12-4 and J is TRBJ2-5; the match to TRBD2 covers 11 bases. V shed 3 bases, J shed 3 bases, and the junction held 3 bases outside the gene matches. The CDR3 has 15 residues. CDR3 protein: CASSFLGLAEETQYF. The CDR3 nucleotides read TGTGCCAGCAGTTTCTTGGGACTAGCGGAAGAGACCCAGTACTTC.

In its sample, this clonotype was seen many times. This chain uses TRBV7-9 with TRBJ2-3; no clear D. Trimming took off 3 bases at V and 2 bases at J, with 12 bases between the two ends. Germline CDR1 is SEHNR and CDR2 is FQNEAQ (reference sequence). The CDR3 is 15 residues long. CDR3 sequence (DNA): TGTGCCAGCAGCTTGCAACGGATAAACACAGATACGCAGTATTTT. As protein: CASSLQRINTDTQYF.

This clonotype occurred a few times. V is TRBV5-6 and J is TRBJ2-6; D is uncertain. This CDR3 has 16 residues. V was shortened by 3 bases and J by 2 bases, with 12 bases between the two germline ends. The germline V gene encodes CDR1 SGHDT and CDR2 YYEEEE. This CDR3 reads CASSSARAPGANVLTF. The CDR3, as DNA: TGTGCCAGCAGCTCCGCCCGAGCGCCTGGGGCCAACGTCCTGACTTTC.

The rearrangement uses TRBV2 and TRBJ2-7; possibly TRBD1 for D (6 bases). The germline CDR1 and CDR2 sequences are SNHLY and FYNNEI. The length of the CDR3 is 15 residues. Trimming pared 4 bases from V and 3 bases from J, leaving 16 bases between. CDR3: CASSANTGRLYEQYF. DNA of the CDR3: TGTGCCAGCAGTGCGAATACAGGGCGACTCTACGAGCAGTACTTC.